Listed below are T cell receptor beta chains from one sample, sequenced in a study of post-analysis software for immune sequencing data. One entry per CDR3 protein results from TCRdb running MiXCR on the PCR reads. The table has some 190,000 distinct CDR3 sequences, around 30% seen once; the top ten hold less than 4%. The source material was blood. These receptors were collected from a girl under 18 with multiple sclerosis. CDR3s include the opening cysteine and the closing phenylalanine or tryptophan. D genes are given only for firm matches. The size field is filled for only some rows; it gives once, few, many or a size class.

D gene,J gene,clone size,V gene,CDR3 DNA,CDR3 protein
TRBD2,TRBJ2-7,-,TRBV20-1,TGCAGTGTGGAGCGGGAGTTTGAGCAGTACTTC,CSVEREFEQYF
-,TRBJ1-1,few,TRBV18,TGTGCCAGCTCACCAGGGATTACCACTGAAGCTTTCTTT,CASSPGITTEAFF
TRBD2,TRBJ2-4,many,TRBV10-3,TGTGCCATCAGTGAGCCAGGGACTAGCGGGGGGGCCCTATCCAAAAACATTCAGTACTTC,CAISEPGTSGGALSKNIQYF
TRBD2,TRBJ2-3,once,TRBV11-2,TGTGCCAGCAGCTCCGTGCGGGGAGGGAGGACAGATACGCAGTATTTT,CASSSVRGGRTDTQYF
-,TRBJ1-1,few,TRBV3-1,TGTGCCAGCAGCCATTGGGCCAGCGACACTGAAGCTTTCTTT,CASSHWASDTEAFF
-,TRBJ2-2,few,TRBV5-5,TGTGCCAGCAGCGGCAGGGGTTCCACCGGGGAGCTGTTTTTT,CASSGRGSTGELFF
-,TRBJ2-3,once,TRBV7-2,TGTGCCAGCAGCTTAGAGGGTTTCAAGACAGATACGCAGTATTTT,CASSLEGFKTDTQYF
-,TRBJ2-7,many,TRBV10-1,TGCGCCAGCAGAGTAGCTTGGGACTACGAGCAGTACTTC,CASRVAWDYEQYF
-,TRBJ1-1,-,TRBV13,TGTGCCAGCAGCCACCGGCAGGCTGACAGCAGGGTGACTGAAGCTTTCTTT,CASSHRQADSRVTEAFF
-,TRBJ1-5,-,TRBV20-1,TGCAGTGCTAGAGGTCTAGTTCCAAATTACGGCAATCAGCCCCAGCATTTT,CSARGLVPNYGNQPQHF
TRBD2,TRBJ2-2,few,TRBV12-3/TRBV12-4,TGTGCCAGCAAGCGGGAGACCACCGGGGAGCTGTTTTTT,CASKRETTGELFF
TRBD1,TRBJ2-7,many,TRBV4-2,TGTGCCAGCAGCCAAGGGGACAGCTGGACCTACGAGCAGTACTTC,CASSQGDSWTYEQYF
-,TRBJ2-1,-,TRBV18,TGTGCCAGCTCACCAGGGATCAACTCCTACAATGAGCAGTTCTTC,CASSPGINSYNEQFF
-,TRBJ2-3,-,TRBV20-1,TGCAGTGCTGGAGATTCGCCGCGGGCCGGAGATACGCAGTATTTT,CSAGDSPRAGDTQYF
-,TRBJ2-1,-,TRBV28,TGTGCCAGCAGTTTTATGCAGGGCCTTGGATACAATGAGCAGTTCTTC,CASSFMQGLGYNEQFF
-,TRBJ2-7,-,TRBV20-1,TGCAGTGCTAGCAGGGGTCCTTACTACGAGCAGTACTTC,CSASRGPYYEQYF
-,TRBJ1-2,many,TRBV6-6,TGTGCCGGCACCTACGGCCGGGGGGACCGATATGGCTACACCTTC,CAGTYGRGDRYGYTF
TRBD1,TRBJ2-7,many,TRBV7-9,TGTGCCAGCAGCTCCTCAATGGGGACAGGCAGCTACGAGCAGTACTTC,CASSSSMGTGSYEQYF
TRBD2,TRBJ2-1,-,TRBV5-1,TGCGCCAGCCGATTAGCGGGGGCCTACAATGAGCAGTTCTTC,CASRLAGAYNEQFF
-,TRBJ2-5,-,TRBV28,TGTGCCAGCAGTCCCGAAGTGGGGCGACGGTACCAAGAGACCCAGTACTTC,CASSPEVGRRYQETQYF
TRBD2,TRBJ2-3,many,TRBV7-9,TGTGCCAGCAGCCTACCGACTAGCGGGAGCACAGATACGCAGTATTTT,CASSLPTSGSTDTQYF
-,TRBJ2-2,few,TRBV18,TGTGCCAGCTCACCACTAACCCCGAACACCGGGGAGCTGTTTTTT,CASSPLTPNTGELFF
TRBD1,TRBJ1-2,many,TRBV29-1,TGCAGCGTCCGACAGGGCCCCCTCTCTAACTATGGCTACACCTTC,CSVRQGPLSNYGYTF
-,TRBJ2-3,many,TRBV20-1,TGCAGTGCCACTCCCCCTTTAGGCGCAGATACGCAGTATTTT,CSATPPLGADTQYF
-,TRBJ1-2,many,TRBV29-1,TGCAGCGCCGGGGGCTATGGCTACACCTTC,CSAGGYGYTF
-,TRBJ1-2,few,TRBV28,TGTGCCAGTTCCTGGACGGATTTGGACTATGGCTACACCTTC,CASSWTDLDYGYTF
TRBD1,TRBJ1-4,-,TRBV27,TGTGCCAGCAGCGAGACAGGGGATTTTGGAAAACTGTTTTTT,CASSETGDFGKLFF
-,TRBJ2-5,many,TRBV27,TGTGCCAGCAGTACCGAGGCTAGACAAGAGACCCAGTACTTC,CASSTEARQETQYF
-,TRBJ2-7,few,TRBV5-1,TGCGCCAGCTATACGGAGGGCTACGAGCAGTACTTC,CASYTEGYEQYF
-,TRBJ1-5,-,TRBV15,TGTGCCACCAGCAGAGATGTTTCGGGCAATCAGCCCCAGCATTTT,CATSRDVSGNQPQHF
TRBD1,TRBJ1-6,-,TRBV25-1,TGTGCCAGCAGTGAATCGACAGGGGGACTTTCACCCCTCCACTTT,CASSESTGGLSPLHF
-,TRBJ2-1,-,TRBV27,TGTGCCAGCAGTTCCCCGATGCGGGACTCCTACAATGAGCAGTTCTTC,CASSSPMRDSYNEQFF
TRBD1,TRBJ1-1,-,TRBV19,TGTGCCAGTAGTTTTCAGGGGGGCGGCACTGAAGCTTTCTTT,CASSFQGGGTEAFF
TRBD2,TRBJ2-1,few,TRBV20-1,TGCAGTGCTAGAGAATTACCTAGCGGGAACTACAATGAGCAGTTCTTC,CSARELPSGNYNEQFF
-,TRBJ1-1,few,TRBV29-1,TGCAGCGTTACTACGGAGTTCCGACCGAGAATGAACACTGAAGCTTTCTTT,CSVTTEFRPRMNTEAFF
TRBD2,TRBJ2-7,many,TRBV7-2,TGTGCCAGCAGCCCCGGCGGGGGATCCTACGAGCAGTACTTC,CASSPGGGSYEQYF
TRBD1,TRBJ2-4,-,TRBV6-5,TGTGCCAGCAGTTCCCGACAGGGTGGGAACATTCAGTACTTC,CASSSRQGGNIQYF
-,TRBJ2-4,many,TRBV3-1,TGTGCCAGCAGCCGAGGGGGGAATCCCAAAAACATTCAGTACTTC,CASSRGGNPKNIQYF
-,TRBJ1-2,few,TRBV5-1,TGCGCCAGCAGCTTGGACAGCCCTAACTATGGCTACACCTTC,CASSLDSPNYGYTF
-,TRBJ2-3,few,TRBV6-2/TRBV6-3,TGTGCCAGCAGTTACGGGTCCAGCGGACGATTCACAGATACGCAGTATTTT,CASSYGSSGRFTDTQYF
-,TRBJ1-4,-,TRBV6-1,TGTGCCAGCAGCGGTTATAATGAAAAACTGTTTTTT,CASSGYNEKLFF
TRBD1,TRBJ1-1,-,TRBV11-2,TGTGCCAGCAGCGCCGGGACAGGGGGCACAGCTTTCTTT,CASSAGTGGTAFF
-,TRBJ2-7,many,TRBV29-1,TGCAGCGTTGTTTGGGGGGCTGGCGAGCAGTACTTC,CSVVWGAGEQYF
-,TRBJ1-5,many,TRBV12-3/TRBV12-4,TGTGCCAGCAGTTTTCAAGGGGGGGATCAGCCCCAGCATTTT,CASSFQGGDQPQHF
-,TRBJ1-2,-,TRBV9,TGTGCCAGCAGCGTCTCGCGGGGGGGTATCGAGTTCAACTATGGCTACACCTTC,CASSVSRGGIEFNYGYTF
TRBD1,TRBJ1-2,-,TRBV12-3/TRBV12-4,TGTGCCAGCAGCCCGAGACAGGGGGAAGACTATGGCTACACCTTC,CASSPRQGEDYGYTF
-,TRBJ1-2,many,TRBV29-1,TGCAGCGTTCCAGAGCCGGGGGGCTACACCTTC,CSVPEPGGYTF
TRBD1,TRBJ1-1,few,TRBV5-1,TGCGCCAGCGCGGGACAGCGTATGAACACTGAAGCTTTCTTT,CASAGQRMNTEAFF
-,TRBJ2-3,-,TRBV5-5,TGTGCCAGCAGCTTGGTTGCCACGGACGATACGCAGTATTTT,CASSLVATDDTQYF
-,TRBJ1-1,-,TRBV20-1,TGCAGTACTCGAGGGACACCTGGAAGAAGGTACACTGAAGCTTTCTTT,CSTRGTPGRRYTEAFF
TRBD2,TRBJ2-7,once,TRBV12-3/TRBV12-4,TGTGCCAGCAGACCGGGACGAGCGGGGGTGTACGAGCAGTACTTC,CASRPGRAGVYEQYF
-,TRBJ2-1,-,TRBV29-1,TGCAGCGCAAGCCCTGGGCACTATGAGCAGTTCTTC,CSASPGHYEQFF